Below, 28 T cell receptor beta chains from the same sample are listed, as sequenced in a study of control samples from healthy donors and cancer patients. The repertoire was sequenced with immunoSEQ multiplex PCR; TCRdb's copy has only in-frame clones and lacks some. The table includes 15,000 or so clones, 90% to 95% detected once. The specimen sequenced was PBMCs. The receptor source for this set is an older man with lung cancer.

V usage is TRBV5-1 and J usage is TRBJ1-1, with D hard to call. This CDR3 is built from 13 residues. Looked up from germline, CDR1 is SGHRS and CDR2 is YFSETQ. V lost 4 bases and J lost 6, with 13 bases in between. CDR3 sequence (DNA): TGCGCCAGCAGCCCCCCGGGAGTGGCTGAAGCTTTCTTT. Translating it yields CASSPPGVAEAFF.

This chain links TRBV20-1 with TRBJ1-1; tentative D call: TRBD1 (5 bases). V was cut by 6 bases and J by 0 bases, with 14 bases left in between. The V gene's germline CDR1 is DFQATT and CDR2 SNEGSKA (reference sequence). The length of the CDR3 is 14 residues. The CDR3 is CSASRGPMNTEAFF. In nucleotides, the CDR3 is TGCAGTGCCAGTAGGGGACCGATGAACACTGAAGCTTTCTTT.

As to this clone: The junction shows a germline mismatch at one end, possibly a read error. The chain is built from TRBV7-8 and TRBJ1-1; 7 positions match TRBD1. The CDR3 length is 14 residues. Germline V CDR1 and CDR2: SGHVS, FQNEAQ. The CDR3 reads CASRLGTDNTEAFF. The CDR3 nucleotides read TGTGCCAGCAGATTAGGGACAGATAACACTGAAGCTTTCTTT.

The CDR3 sequence: CASSPGGPGAGYTF. The CDR3 DNA reads TGTGCCAGCAGCCCGGGGGGTCCGGGGGCCGGCTACACCTTC. The gene calls are TRBV14 and TRBJ1-2; TRBD1 is a possible D gene (6 bases). V lost 4 bases and J lost 8, with 17 bases in between. The CDR3 runs 14 residues. Per the germline V gene, CDR1 is SGHDN and CDR2 is FVKESK.

In this sample, this clone turned up once. The gene calls are TRBV7-9 and TRBJ1-1; maybe TRBD1 (6 bases). Trimming cost V 5 bases and J 5 bases, with 21 bases left between them. This CDR3 contains 16 residues. The V gene's germline CDR1 is SEHNR and CDR2 FQNEAQ (reference sequence). In DNA, the CDR3 is TGTGCCAGCAGCCCCAGCGGGGGAGGGGGGAGGACTGAAGCTTTCTTT. Translation: CASSPSGGGGRTEAFF.

The chain is built from TRBV28 and TRBJ1-3; D is possibly TRBD1 (5 bases). The CDR3 has 18 residues. CDR1 is MDHEN, CDR2 SYDVKM, per germline. The V end lost 2 bases, the J end lost 3 bases, and 20 bases lay between the germline ends. CDR3 sequence: CASSLVGTPGSFGNTIYF. The CDR3 DNA reads as TGTGCCAGCAGTTTAGTGGGGACCCCCGGGAGTTTTGGAAACACCATATATTTT. Full variable domain (outside the CDR3, taken from reference TRBV28 and TRBJ1-3): DVKVTQSSRYLVKRTGEKVFLECVQDMDHENMFWYRQDPGLGLRLIYFSYDVKMKEKGDIPEGYSVSREKKERFSLILESASTNQTSMYLCASSLVGTPGSFGNTIYFGEGSWLTVV.

The V and J genes are TRBV5-4 and TRBJ1-1; 9 positions agree with TRBD1. The CDR3 runs 16 residues. Per the germline V gene, CDR1 is SGHNT and CDR2 is YYREEE (reference sequence). V gave up 4 bases and J gave up 4 bases; unmatched junction bases: 11. CDR3 nucleotide sequence: TGTGCCAGCAGCCTCGGACAGGGGATAGGGGGCACTGAAGCTTTCTTT. Its translation: CASSLGQGIGGTEAFF.

The chain employs TRBV20-1 and TRBJ1-2, with a tentative D call TRBD1 (6 bases). Germline V gives CDR1 DFQATT, CDR2 SNEGSKA (reference sequence). V was shortened by 3 bases and J by 5 bases, with 13 bases between the two germline ends. This CDR3 has 13 residues. The CDR3, as DNA: TGCAGTGCTAGTGTTGACAGGAGTTATGGCTACACCTTC. Its protein product is CSASVDRSYGYTF.

The CDR3 loop reads CASSLARAEAFF. CDR3 bases: TGTGCCAGCAGCTTAGCGCGGGCTGAAGCTTTCTTT. The J gene is TRBJ1-1, the V gene TRBV7-2; D is unresolved. CDR1 is SGHTA and CDR2 is FQGNSA in the germline V gene. The CDR3 has 12 amino acids. V shed 0 bases and J shed 6 bases, with 5 bases lying between them.

The V gene is TRBV19, the J gene TRBJ2-2; either TRBD1 or TRBD2 may supply D (5 bases each). Per the germline V gene, CDR1 is LNHDA and CDR2 is SQIVND (reference sequence). V gave up 4 bases and J gave up 3 bases, with 12 bases separating them. The CDR3 spans 15 residues. The CDR3 reads CASSTRDRHTGELFF. The CDR3 DNA reads as TGTGCCAGTAGTACTAGGGACCGACACACCGGGGAGCTGTTTTTT.

This chain links TRBV5-5 with TRBJ1-2, with a weak D call TRBD1 (6 bases). Germline V lookup: CDR1 SGHKS, CDR2 YYEKEE (reference sequence). The V and J ends lost 2 bases and 4 bases respectively, with 15 bases between them. CDR3 length: 15 amino acids. This CDR3 reads CASSLFLQGLYGYTF. The CDR3 DNA sequence: TGTGCCAGCAGCTTATTTTTACAGGGCCTCTATGGCTACACCTTC.

This sequence joins TRBV11-3 and TRBJ2-2; weak D call: TRBD1 (6 bases). V lost 6 bases, J lost 0 bases, and 11 bases lay in between. The CDR3 extends over 15 amino acids. Germline assignment: CDR1 SGHNT and CDR2 YENEEA. The CDR3 DNA is TGTGCCAGCAGACAACAGGGCGCGAACACCGGGGAGCTGTTTTTT. Residues: CASRQQGANTGELFF.

The chain carries TRBV7-2 and TRBJ1-5; maybe TRBD1 (5 bases). Germline-derived CDR1 and CDR2 are SGHTA and FQGNSA. This CDR3 is 13 amino acids long. Trimming pared 1 base from V and 6 bases from J, leaving 7 bases between. The CDR3 nucleotides are TGTGCCAGCAGCTTAGGTACAGGTCAGCCCCAGCATTTT. It yields the protein CASSLGTGQPQHF.

This chain uses TRBV19 with TRBJ1-4; no firm D call. Trimming removed 6 bases at V and 2 bases at J, with 13 bases between. CDR1 and CDR2 from the germline V gene are LNHDA and SQIVND (reference sequence). The length of the CDR3 is 15 residues. The CDR3 nucleotides are TGTGCCAGTAGACTAGAAGGGTCGACTAATGAAAAACTGTTTTTT. This sequence encodes CASRLEGSTNEKLFF.

In this sample, this clone turned up once. The chain employs TRBV5-8 and TRBJ2-3; TRBD1 matches at 8 bases. The CDR3 spans 14 residues. The germline CDR1 and CDR2 sequences are SGHTS and YDEGEE. After removal of 7 bases from V and 3 bases from J, the junction contained 7 bases not matched to a gene. The DNA of the CDR3 is TGTGCCAGCTTGAGGACAGGGAGGACAGATACGCAGTATTTT. This codes for CASLRTGRTDTQYF. The entire variable domain, with the rest obtained from reference TRBV5-8 and TRBJ2-3, is as follows: EAGVTQSPTHLIKTRGQQATLRCSPISGHTSVYWYQQALGLGLQFLLWYDEGEERNRGNFPPRFSGRQFPNYSSELNVNALELEDSALYLCASLRTGRTDTQYFGPGTRLTVL.

The chain recombines TRBV7-2 with TRBJ2-2; D is perhaps TRBD2 (7 bases). Germline CDR1 reads SGHTA; CDR2 reads FQGNSA. The length of the CDR3 is 15 residues. V lost 7 bases and J 4 bases, leaving 16 bases between the germline ends. The CDR3 spells CASTRRGAGTGELFF. In nucleotides, the CDR3 is TGTGCCAGCACCCGACGGGGGGCCGGCACCGGGGAGCTGTTTTTT.

This clone was observed a single time. The genes are TRBV28 and TRBJ1-2; D is undetermined. V lost 7 bases to trimming and J lost 5 bases, with 17 bases between them. Germline assignment: CDR1 MDHEN and CDR2 SYDVKM. This CDR3 comprises 14 residues. The DNA for the CDR3 is TGTGCCAGCACCAACCGAGGTAGCAGGTATGGCTACACCTTC. Its protein is CASTNRGSRYGYTF.

The count of this clone is one. The gene calls are TRBV4-1 and TRBJ2-3, with 9 bases lining up with TRBD1. The length of the CDR3 is 17 residues. V was clipped by 2 bases and J by 3 bases; unmatched bases: 9. From germline, CDR1 is MGHRA and CDR2 YSYEKL. CDR3 region: CASSQHPGTGRTDTQYF. The CDR3 DNA reads TGCGCCAGCAGCCAACACCCGGGGACAGGGAGGACAGATACGCAGTATTTT.

The V gene is TRBV5-4, the J gene TRBJ2-3, with 14 nucleotides matching TRBD2. CDR3 length equals 17 residues. After removal of 3 bases from V and 0 bases from J, the junction contained 3 bases not matched to a gene. From germline, CDR1 is SGHNT and CDR2 YYREEE (reference sequence). The CDR3 DNA reads as TGTGCCAGCAGCTCGGGACTAGCGGGGGCTAGCACAGATACGCAGTATTTT. This encodes CASSSGLAGASTDTQYF.

This clone was seen just once. V is TRBV5-1 and J is TRBJ2-1; TRBD1 agrees at 11 bases. CDR1 is SGHRS and CDR2 is YFSETQ in the germline V gene. This CDR3 spans 15 amino acids. V was pared by 0 bases and J by 10 bases, with 6 bases of the junction left unmatched. This CDR3 reads CASSLAVDRGREQFF. CDR3 DNA sequence: TGCGCCAGCAGCTTGGCCGTGGACAGGGGGCGAGAGCAGTTCTTC.

This sequence joins TRBV19 and TRBJ1-6; perhaps TRBD1 as D (6 bases). Per germline, CDR1 LNHDA and CDR2 SQIVND (reference sequence). Trimming took 2 bases from V and 0 from J, leaving 11 bases between them. CDR3 size: 17 residues. Written as DNA, the CDR3 is TGTGCCAGTAGTATAAGTGGAGGGGGCTCCTATAATTCACCCCTCCACTTT. It yields the protein CASSISGGGSYNSPLHF. Complete variable domain (other parts from reference TRBV19 and TRBJ1-6): DGGITQSPKYLFRKEGQNVTLSCEQNLNHDAMYWYRQDPGQGLRLIYYSQIVNDFQKGDIAEGYSVSREKKESFPLTVTSAQKNPTAFYLCASSISGGGSYNSPLHFGNGTRLTVT.

This chain uses TRBV6-5 with TRBJ2-3; D unresolved. This CDR3 has 14 residues. Germline V gene data show CDR1 as MNHEY and CDR2 as SVGAGI. V was trimmed by 0 bases and J by 2 bases, leaving 6 bases between them. CDR3 loop: CASSYSEHTDTQYF. The CDR3 DNA follows: TGTGCCAGCAGTTACTCCGAGCACACAGATACGCAGTATTTT.

The CDR3 DNA follows: TGCGCCAGCAGTGACAGGAATCGGAACACTGAAGCTTTCTTT. It yields the protein CASSDRNRNTEAFF. V gene TRBV10-1 combines with J gene TRBJ1-1; D not resolved. The CDR3 totals 14 residues. CDR1 and CDR2 (germline): WNHNN, SYGVQD (reference sequence). V lost 3 bases and J lost 1, with 9 bases in between.

The V call is TRBV2, the J call TRBJ1-5; no firm D call. The germline V gene encodes CDR1 SNHLY and CDR2 FYNNEI. The germline V and J ends were trimmed by 5 bases and 15 bases, with 23 bases remaining between them. This CDR3 has 14 residues. The CDR3: CASSSCSSGCPGHF. CDR3 DNA sequence: TGTGCCAGCAGTAGTTGCAGTAGCGGCTGTCCAGGGCATTTT.

This sequence joins TRBV3-1 (or the pseudogene TRBV3-2) and TRBJ1-3, with D hard to call. Trimming cost V 4 bases and J 2 bases, with 12 bases left between them. The germline CDR1 and CDR2 sequences are LGHDT and YNNKEL (reference sequence). The CDR3 is 15 residues long. DNA of the CDR3: TGTGCCAGCAGCCCCCGCCCTGGGGCTGGAAACACCATATATTTT. This translates into CASSPRPGAGNTIYF.

The chain uses TRBV5-6 and TRBJ2-4, with a tentative D call TRBD2 (6 bases). Per germline, CDR1 SGHDT and CDR2 YYEEEE. The CDR3 runs to 15 residues. Trimming left V 2 bases short and J 1 base short, with 10 bases between. CDR3 DNA sequence: TGTGCCAGCAGCTTCAGGGCGGGGGCCAAAAACATTCAGTACTTC. Translation gives CASSFRAGAKNIQYF. The full variable domain, completed using reference TRBV5-6 and TRBJ2-4, is DAGVTQSPTHLIKTRGQQVTLRCSPKSGHDTVSWYQQALGQGPQFIFQYYEEEERQRGNFPDRFSGHQFPNYSSELNVNALLLGDSALYLCASSFRAGAKNIQYFGAGTRLSVL.

V usage is TRBV21-1 and J usage is TRBJ1-5; the D call TRBD1 from the table was never checked on the DNA. TRBV21-1 is a known pseudogene. The CDR3 runs 14 residues. The CDR3 nucleotides read TGTGCCAGCAGCAAAGATGGCAGAAATCAGCCCCAGCATTTT. Translated: CASSKDGRNQPQHF.

This chain links TRBV4-2 with TRBJ2-5; TRBD2 aligns across 8 bases. The CDR3 spans 15 residues. V trimming: 2 bases; J trimming: 5 bases; junction bases outside the gene matches: 7. The germline V gene encodes CDR1 LGHNA and CDR2 YNFKEQ. This CDR3 reads CASSQPGTSQETQYF. The CDR3 DNA is TGTGCCAGCAGCCAACCCGGGACTAGTCAGGAGACCCAGTACTTC.